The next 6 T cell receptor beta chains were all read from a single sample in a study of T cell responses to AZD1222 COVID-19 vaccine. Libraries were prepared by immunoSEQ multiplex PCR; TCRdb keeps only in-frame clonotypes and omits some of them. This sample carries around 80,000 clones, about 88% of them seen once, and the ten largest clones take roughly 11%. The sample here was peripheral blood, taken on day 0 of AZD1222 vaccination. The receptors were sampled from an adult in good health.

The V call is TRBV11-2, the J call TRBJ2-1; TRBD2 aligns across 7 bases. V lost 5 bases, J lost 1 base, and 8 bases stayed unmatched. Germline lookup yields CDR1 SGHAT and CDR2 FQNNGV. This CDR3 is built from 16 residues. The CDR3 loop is CASSVGGGGSYNEQFF. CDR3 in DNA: TGTGCCAGCAGCGTTGGTGGCGGGGGATCCTACAATGAGCAGTTCTTC.

CDR3 sequence reads: CASSLPGVSYGYTF. As DNA, the CDR3 is TGCGCCAGCAGCCTGCCGGGGGTTAGCTATGGCTACACCTTC. This chain uses TRBV5-1 with TRBJ1-2; the D gene is possibly TRBD1 (5 bases). This CDR3 has 14 residues. V lost 4 bases and J 4 bases, leaving 14 bases between the germline ends. CDR1 and CDR2 from the germline V gene are SGHRS and YFSETQ.

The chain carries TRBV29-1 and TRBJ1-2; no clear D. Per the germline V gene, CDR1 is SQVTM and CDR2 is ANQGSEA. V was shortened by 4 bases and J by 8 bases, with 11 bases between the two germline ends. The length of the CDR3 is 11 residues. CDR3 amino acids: CSVAGLGGYTF. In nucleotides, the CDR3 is TGCAGCGTTGCCGGATTGGGCGGCTACACCTTC.

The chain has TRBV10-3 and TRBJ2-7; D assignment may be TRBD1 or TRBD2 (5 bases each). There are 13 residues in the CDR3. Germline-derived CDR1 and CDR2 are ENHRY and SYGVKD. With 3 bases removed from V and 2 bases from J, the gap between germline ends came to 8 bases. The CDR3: CAISEGTPYEQYF. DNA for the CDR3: TGTGCCATCAGTGAAGGGACCCCCTACGAGCAGTACTTC.

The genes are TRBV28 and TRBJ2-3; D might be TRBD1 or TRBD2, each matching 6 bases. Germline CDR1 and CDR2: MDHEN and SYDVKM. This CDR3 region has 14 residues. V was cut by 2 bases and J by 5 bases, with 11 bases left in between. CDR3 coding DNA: TGTGCCAGCAGTTTAACCGGGGGCCAAGATACGCAGTATTTT. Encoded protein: CASSLTGGQDTQYF.

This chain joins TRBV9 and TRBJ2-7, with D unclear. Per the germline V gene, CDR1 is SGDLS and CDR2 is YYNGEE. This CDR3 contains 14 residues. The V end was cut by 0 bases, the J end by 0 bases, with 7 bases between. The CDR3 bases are TGTGCCAGCAGCGTAGCGGCCAACTCCTACGAGCAGTACTTC. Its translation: CASSVAANSYEQYF.